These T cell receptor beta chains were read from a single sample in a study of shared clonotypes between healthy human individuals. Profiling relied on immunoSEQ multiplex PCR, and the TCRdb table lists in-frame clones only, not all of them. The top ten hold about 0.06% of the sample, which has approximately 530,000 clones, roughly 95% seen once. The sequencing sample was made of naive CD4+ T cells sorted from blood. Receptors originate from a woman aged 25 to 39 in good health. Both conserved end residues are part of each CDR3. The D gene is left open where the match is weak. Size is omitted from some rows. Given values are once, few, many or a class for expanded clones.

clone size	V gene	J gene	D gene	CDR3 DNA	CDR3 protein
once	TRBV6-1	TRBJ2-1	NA	TGTGCCACCCTGGCGGGGAAGTCCTACAATGAGCAGTTCTTC	CATLAGKSYNEQFF
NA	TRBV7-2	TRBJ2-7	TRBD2	TGTGCCAGCAGAACCGGGGGGAGCTCCTACGAGCAGTACTTC	CASRTGGSSYEQYF
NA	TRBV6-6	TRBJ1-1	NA	TGTGCCACCCGAGAGGGCAGGGGCCCCACTGAAGCTTTCTTT	CATREGRGPTEAFF
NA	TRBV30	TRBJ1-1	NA	TGTGCCTGGACTTTGGGACCGGGGAGTCGGACTGAAGCTTTCTTT	CAWTLGPGSRTEAFF
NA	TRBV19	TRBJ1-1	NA	TGTGCCAGTAGTATGGTGATTAACACTGAAGCTTTCTTT	CASSMVINTEAFF
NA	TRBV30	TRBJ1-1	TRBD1	TGTGCCTGGAGTGCCACAGGGGACACTGAAGCTTTCTTT	CAWSATGDTEAFF
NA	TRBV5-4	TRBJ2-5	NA	TGTGCCAGCAGCTTGGAACGGGGAACGCAAGAGACCCAGTACTTC	CASSLERGTQETQYF
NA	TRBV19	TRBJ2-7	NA	TGTGCCAGTAGTATAGACTGGCGCGGCGAGCAGTACTTC	CASSIDWRGEQYF
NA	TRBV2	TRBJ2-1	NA	TGTGCCAGCAGTGAAGGAGGGCTAGGTGAGCAGTTCTTC	CASSEGGLGEQFF
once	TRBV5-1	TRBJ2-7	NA	TGCGCCAGCAGCCCCCGACCTCAGAGCTCCTACGAGCAGTACTTC	CASSPRPQSSYEQYF
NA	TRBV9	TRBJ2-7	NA	TGTGCCAGCAGCGTTCTAGAAGGAGAGCAGTACTTC	CASSVLEGEQYF
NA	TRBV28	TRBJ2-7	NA	TGTGCCAGCAGTATCTCCGCAGGTGGAGCGTCCGAGCAGTACTTC	CASSISAGGASEQYF
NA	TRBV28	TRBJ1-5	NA	TGTGCCAGCAGACTCGGGATGGATGGTCAGCCCCAGCATTTT	CASRLGMDGQPQHF
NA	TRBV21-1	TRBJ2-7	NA	TGTGCCAGCAGCAAAGACGGGGGGGGCCACGAGCAGTACTTC	CASSKDGGGHEQYF
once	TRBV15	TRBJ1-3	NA	TGTGCCACCAGCAAAAAGCCCACAGGGAATGGAAACACCATATATTTT	CATSKKPTGNGNTIYF
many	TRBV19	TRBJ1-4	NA	TGTGCCAGTAGGCCTCGCGGGCTCTCGGGGAATGAAAAACTGTTTTTT	CASRPRGLSGNEKLFF
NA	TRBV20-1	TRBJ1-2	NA	TGCAGTGTAACGGGACATCTCGGCTACACCTTC	CSVTGHLGYTF
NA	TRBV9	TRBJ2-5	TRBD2	TGTGCCAGCAGCGAGGGACTAGCGGAAGAGACCCAGTACTTC	CASSEGLAEETQYF
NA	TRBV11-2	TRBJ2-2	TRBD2	TGTGCCAGCCGAAGGACTAGCGGGAGCGAAACCGGGGAGCTGTTTTTT	CASRRTSGSETGELFF
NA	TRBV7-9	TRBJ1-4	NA	TGTGCCAGCAGTTCAACAGGTGAAAAACTGTTTTTT	CASSSTGEKLFF
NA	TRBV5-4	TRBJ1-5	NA	TGTGCCAGCAGCAGGGGCCCCGGTCAGCCCCAGCATTTT	CASSRGPGQPQHF
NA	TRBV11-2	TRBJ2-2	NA	TGTGCCAGCAGCGAAGCCAGGGGCACCGGGGAGCTGTTTTTT	CASSEARGTGELFF
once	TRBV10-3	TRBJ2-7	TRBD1	TGTGCCATCAAAAAGGGACAGGGGACGGCGTACGAGCAGTACTTC	CAIKKGQGTAYEQYF
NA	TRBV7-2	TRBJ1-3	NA	TGTGCCAGCAGCTTCGGTGCCATTAGCTCTGGAAACACCATATATTTT	CASSFGAISSGNTIYF
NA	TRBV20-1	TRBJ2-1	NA	TGCAGTGCTAAAGGGGATGAGCAGTTCTTC	CSAKGDEQFF
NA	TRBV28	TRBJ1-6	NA	TGTGCCAGCAGACCCGATAATTCACCCCTCCACTTT	CASRPDNSPLHF
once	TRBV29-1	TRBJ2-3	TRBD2	TGCAGCGTTGAATGGTGGGGCGGGAGGGTGCCAGATACGCAGTATTTT	CSVEWWGGRVPDTQYF
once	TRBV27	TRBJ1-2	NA	TGTGCCAGCAGTTTGGGCCCCCCCGGCGGTCATGGCTACACCTTC	CASSLGPPGGHGYTF
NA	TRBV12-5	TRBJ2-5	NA	TGTGCTAGTGGCTCCGGTGACCAAGAGACCCAGTACTTC	CASGSGDQETQYF
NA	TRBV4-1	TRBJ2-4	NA	TGCGCCAGCAGCCAGGTGGGGTTAGCCAAAAACATTCAGTACTTC	CASSQVGLAKNIQYF
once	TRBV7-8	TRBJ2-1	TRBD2	TGTGCCAGCAGCCCTCAAAGATGGGGTAGCGGGACCAACTACAATGAGCAGTTCTTC	CASSPQRWGSGTNYNEQFF
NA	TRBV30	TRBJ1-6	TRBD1	TGTGCCTGGAGTGGGGACAGCAATTTATCACCCCTCCACTTT	CAWSGDSNLSPLHF
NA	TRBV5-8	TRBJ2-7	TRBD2	TGTGCCAGCAGCTGGGAGCCTAGCGGGAGGACCTACGAGCAGTACTTC	CASSWEPSGRTYEQYF
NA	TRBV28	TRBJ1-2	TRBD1	TGTGCCAGCAGTGTGGACAGGATCTATGGCTACACCTTC	CASSVDRIYGYTF
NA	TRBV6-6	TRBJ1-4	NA	TGTGCCAGCAGTTACTGGGGGCAACTAGGAGAAAAACTGTTTTTT	CASSYWGQLGEKLFF
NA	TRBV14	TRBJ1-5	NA	TGTGCCAGCAGCCGGAGTAATCAGCCCCAGCATTTT	CASSRSNQPQHF
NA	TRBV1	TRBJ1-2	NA	TGCACCAGCAGCCAAGAAGGGGCCTTTTTCGGGGTGACCTATGGCTACACCTTC	CTSSQEGAFFGVTYGYTF
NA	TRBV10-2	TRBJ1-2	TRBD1	TGCGCCAGCAGCAACACAGGGGGCGTTGGGGGTGGCTACACCTTC	CASSNTGGVGGGYTF
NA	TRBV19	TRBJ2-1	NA	TGTGCCAGTAGGGAGAGCTCCTACAATGAGCAGTTCTTC	CASRESSYNEQFF
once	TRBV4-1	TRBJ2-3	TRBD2	TGCGCCAGCAGCCAAGGGCCGACTAGCGGGGGGGCAGATACGCAGTATTTT	CASSQGPTSGGADTQYF
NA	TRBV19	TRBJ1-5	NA	TGTGCCAGTAGTATACTGGGGCAGGGATATCAGCCCCAGCATTTT	CASSILGQGYQPQHF
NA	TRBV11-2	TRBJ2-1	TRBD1	TGTGCCAGCAGCTTCCAGGGGGTTTCGACCTACAATGAGCAGTTCTTC	CASSFQGVSTYNEQFF
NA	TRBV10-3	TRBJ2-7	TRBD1	TGTGCCATCAGTGGGGACAGCTACGAGCAGTACTTC	CAISGDSYEQYF
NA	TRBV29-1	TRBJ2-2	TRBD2	TGCAGCGGCGGGAGCCCGGGGGAGCTGTTTTTT	CSGGSPGELFF
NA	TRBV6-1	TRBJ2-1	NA	TGTGCCAGCAGTGAAGTAATTTTCGCCTACAATGAGCAGTTCTTC	CASSEVIFAYNEQFF
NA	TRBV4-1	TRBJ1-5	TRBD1	TGCGCCAGCAGCCACCCAGGGGGCCGAAATCAGCCCCAGCATTTT	CASSHPGGRNQPQHF
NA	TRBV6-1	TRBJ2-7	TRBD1	TGTGCCAGCACCCTCAGACAGGGAGAGGAGTACGAGCAGTACTTC	CASTLRQGEEYEQYF
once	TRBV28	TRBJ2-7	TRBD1	TGTGCCAGCAGTTTAGGGGACAGGGGGAGGTACGAGCAGTACTTC	CASSLGDRGRYEQYF
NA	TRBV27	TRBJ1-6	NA	TGTGCCAGCAGTTTACGCCACTCACCCCTCCACTTT	CASSLRHSPLHF
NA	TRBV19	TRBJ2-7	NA	TGTGCCAGTAGTTCTACGTCGCGGGAGCAGTACTTC	CASSSTSREQYF
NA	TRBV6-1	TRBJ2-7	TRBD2	TGTGCCAGTCTAGCGGGAGTGGGAACTGCCAAGTACTTC	CASLAGVGTAKYF